This entry concerns a single TCR beta chain. This same CDR3 is encoded by further DNA sequences in the sample. This sample was included in a study of T cells after somatic rescue of genetic block. The protocol was immunoSEQ multiplex PCR, while the TCRdb copy is restricted to in-frame clones and leaves out a portion. The repertoire includes about 72,000 clones, approximately 91% of them detected once, and about 3% sits in the top ten. Germline values: CDR1 SGHAT, CDR2 FQNNGV. Trimming removed 5 bases from V and 0 bases from J; junction bases left unmatched: 4. There are 16 residues in the CDR3. The receptor's source is a man aged 25-45 years. Sequenced input: peripheral blood mononuclear cells (PBMCs). The chain has TRBV11-2 and TRBJ1-4; 9 bases match TRBD1. CDR3 in amino acids: CASSPGQGATNEKLFF. CDR3 coding DNA: TGTGCCAGCAGCCCGGGACAGGGAGCAACTAATGAAAAACTGTTTTTT.